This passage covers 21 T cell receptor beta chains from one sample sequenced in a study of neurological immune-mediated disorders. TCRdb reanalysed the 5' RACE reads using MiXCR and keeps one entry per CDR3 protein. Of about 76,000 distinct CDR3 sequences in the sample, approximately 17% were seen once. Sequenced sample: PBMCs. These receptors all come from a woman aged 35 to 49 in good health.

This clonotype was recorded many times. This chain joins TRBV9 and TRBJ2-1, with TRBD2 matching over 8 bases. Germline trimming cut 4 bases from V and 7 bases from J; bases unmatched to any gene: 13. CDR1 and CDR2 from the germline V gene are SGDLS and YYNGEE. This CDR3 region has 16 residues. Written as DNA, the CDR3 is TGTGCCAGCAGCCCTAGGGTGGGACTAGTAGTAAATGAGCAGTTCTTC. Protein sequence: CASSPRVGLVVNEQFF.

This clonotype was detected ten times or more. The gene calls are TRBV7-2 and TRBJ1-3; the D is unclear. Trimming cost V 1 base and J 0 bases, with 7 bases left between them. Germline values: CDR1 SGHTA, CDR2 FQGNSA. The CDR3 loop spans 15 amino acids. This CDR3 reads CASSLEGSSGNTIYF. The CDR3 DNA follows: TGTGCCAGCAGCTTAGAAGGAAGCTCTGGAAACACCATATATTTT. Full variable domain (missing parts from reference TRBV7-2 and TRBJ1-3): GAGVSQSPSNKVTEKGKDVELRCDPISGHTALYWYRQSLGQGLEFLIYFQGNSAPDKSGLPSDRFSAERTGGSVSTLTIQRTQQEDSAVYLCASSLEGSSGNTIYFGEGSWLTVV.

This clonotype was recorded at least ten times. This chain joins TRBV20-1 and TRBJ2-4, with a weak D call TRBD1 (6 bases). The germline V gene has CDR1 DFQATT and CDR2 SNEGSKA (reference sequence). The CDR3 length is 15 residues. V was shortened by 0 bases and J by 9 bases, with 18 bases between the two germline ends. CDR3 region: CSARDLRAGESIQYF. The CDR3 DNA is TGCAGTGCTAGAGATCTTAGGGCAGGGGAAAGCATTCAGTACTTC.

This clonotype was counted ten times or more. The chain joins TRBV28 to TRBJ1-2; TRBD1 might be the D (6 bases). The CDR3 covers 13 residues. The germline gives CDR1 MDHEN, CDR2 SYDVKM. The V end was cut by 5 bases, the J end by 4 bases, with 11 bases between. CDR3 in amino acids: CASSGGHLYGYTF. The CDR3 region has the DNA TGTGCCAGCAGTGGGGGACATCTCTATGGCTACACCTTC.

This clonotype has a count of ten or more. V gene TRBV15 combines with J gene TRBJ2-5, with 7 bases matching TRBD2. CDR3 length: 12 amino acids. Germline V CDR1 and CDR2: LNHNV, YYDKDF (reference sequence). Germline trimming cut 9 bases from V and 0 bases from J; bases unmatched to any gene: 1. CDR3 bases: TGTGCCACACGGGGGGACCAAGAGACCCAGTACTTC. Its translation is CATRGDQETQYF.

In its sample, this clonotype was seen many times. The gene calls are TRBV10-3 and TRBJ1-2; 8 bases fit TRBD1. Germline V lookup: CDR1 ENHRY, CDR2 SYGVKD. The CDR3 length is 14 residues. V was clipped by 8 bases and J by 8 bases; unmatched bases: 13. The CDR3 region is CAIRTSGGAEGYTF. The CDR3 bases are TGTGCCATCCGTACATCAGGGGGCGCAGAAGGCTACACCTTC.

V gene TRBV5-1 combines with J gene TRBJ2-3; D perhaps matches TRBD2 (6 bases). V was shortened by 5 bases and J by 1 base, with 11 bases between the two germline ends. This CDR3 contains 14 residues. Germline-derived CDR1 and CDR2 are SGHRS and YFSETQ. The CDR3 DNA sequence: TGCGCCAGCAGGGCTGGAGGGGGCACAGATACGCAGTATTTT. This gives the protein CASRAGGGTDTQYF.

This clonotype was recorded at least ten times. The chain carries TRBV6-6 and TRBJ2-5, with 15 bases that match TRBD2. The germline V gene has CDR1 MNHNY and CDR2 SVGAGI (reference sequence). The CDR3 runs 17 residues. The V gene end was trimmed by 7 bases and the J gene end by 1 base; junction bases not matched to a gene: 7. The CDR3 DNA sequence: TGTGCCAGCAAGCGGGGGACTAGCGGGGGGCCCCAAGAGACCCAGTACTTC. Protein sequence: CASKRGTSGGPQETQYF.

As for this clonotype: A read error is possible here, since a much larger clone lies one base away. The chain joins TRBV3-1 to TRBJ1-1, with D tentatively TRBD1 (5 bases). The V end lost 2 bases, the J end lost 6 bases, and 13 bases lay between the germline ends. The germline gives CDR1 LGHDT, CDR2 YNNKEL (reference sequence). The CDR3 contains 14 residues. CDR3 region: CASSQTRRDSEAFF. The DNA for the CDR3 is TGTGCCAGCAGCCAAACCCGCCGGGACTCTGAAGCTTTCTTT.

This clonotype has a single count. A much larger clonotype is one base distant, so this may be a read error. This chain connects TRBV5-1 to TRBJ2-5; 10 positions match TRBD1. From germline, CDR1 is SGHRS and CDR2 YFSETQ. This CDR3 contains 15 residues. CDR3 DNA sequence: TGCGCCAGCAGCCGAAGGACAGGGGGGTTGGAGACCCGGTACTTC. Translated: CASSRRTGGLETRYF.

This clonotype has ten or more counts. Here the CDR3 DNA reads TGTGCCATCAGAAAAGGACAGGGGTTTGACAATGAGCAGTTCTTC. The encoded protein is CAIRKGQGFDNEQFF. The rearrangement uses TRBV10-3 and TRBJ2-1; 9 nucleotides line up with TRBD1. In germline, CDR1 is ENHRY, CDR2 SYGVKD. V lost 6 bases and J lost 5; bases outside the gene matches: 8. This CDR3 is 15 amino acids long.

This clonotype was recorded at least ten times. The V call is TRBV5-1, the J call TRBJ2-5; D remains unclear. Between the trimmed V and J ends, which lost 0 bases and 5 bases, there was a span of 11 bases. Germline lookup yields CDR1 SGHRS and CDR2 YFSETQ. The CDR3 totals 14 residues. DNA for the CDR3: TGCGCCAGCAGCTTGGGACGGCAACAGGAGACCCAGTACTTC. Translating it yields CASSLGRQQETQYF.

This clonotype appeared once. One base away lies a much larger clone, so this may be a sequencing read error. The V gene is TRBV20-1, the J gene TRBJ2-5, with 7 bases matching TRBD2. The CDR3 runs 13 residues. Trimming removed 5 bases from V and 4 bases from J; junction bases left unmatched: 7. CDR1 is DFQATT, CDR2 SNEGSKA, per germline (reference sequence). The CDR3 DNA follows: TGCAGTGCTGTGAAGGGCGGGGGAGAGACCCAGTACTTC. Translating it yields CSAVKGGGETQYF.

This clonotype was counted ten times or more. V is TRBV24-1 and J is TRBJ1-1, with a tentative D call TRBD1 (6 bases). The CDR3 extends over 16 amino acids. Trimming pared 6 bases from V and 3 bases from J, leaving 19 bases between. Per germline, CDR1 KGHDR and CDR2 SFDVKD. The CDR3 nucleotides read TGTGCCACCAGTCCCGGGACATTCCATGGTGACACTGAAGCTTTCTTT. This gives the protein CATSPGTFHGDTEAFF.

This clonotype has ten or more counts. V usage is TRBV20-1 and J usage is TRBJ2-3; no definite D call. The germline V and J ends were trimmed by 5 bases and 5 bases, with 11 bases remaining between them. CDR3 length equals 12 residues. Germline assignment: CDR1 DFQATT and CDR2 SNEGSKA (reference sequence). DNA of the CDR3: TGCAGTGCTCCCCCCGACTTAGATACGCAGTATTTT. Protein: CSAPPDLDTQYF.

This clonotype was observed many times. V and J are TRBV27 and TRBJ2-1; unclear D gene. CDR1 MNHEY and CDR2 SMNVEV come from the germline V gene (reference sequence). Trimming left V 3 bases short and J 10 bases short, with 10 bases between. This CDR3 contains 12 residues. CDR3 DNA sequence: TGTGCCAGCAGTTTCGGCTGGGGAGAGCAGTTCTTC. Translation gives CASSFGWGEQFF.

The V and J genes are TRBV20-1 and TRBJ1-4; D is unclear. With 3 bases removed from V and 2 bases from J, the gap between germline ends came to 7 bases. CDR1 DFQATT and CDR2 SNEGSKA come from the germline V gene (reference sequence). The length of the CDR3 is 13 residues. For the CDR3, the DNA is TGCAGTGCTAGTCGAGGGACTAATGAAAAACTGTTTTTT. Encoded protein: CSASRGTNEKLFF.

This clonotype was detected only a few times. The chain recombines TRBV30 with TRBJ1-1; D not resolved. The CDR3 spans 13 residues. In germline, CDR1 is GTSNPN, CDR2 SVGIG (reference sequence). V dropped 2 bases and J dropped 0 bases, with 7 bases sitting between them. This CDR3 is CAWSRTVNTEAFF. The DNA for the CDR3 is TGTGCCTGGAGTAGAACAGTGAACACTGAAGCTTTCTTT. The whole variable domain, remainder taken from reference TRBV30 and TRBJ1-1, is SQTIHQWPATLVQPVGSPLSLECTVEGTSNPNLYWYRQAAGRGLQLLFYSVGIGQISSEVPQNLSASRPQDRQFILSSKKLLLSDSGFYLCAWSRTVNTEAFFGQGTRLTVV.

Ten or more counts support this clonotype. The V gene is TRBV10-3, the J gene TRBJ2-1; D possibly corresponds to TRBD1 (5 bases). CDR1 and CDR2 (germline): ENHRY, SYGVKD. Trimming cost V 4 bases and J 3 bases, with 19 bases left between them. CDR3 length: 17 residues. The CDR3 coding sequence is TGTGCCATCAGTGGTGAACCGACAGTTTCTAACTACAATGAGCAGTTCTTC. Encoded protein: CAISGEPTVSNYNEQFF.

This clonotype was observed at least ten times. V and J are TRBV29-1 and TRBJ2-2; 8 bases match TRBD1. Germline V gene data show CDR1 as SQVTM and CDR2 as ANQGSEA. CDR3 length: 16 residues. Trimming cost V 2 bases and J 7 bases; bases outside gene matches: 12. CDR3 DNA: TGCAGCGTTGAATTGGACAGGGACGTAGGGAACGGGGAGCTGTTTTTT. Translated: CSVELDRDVGNGELFF.

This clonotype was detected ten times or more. The CDR3 here is CASSLGLAGVYKQFF. CDR3 nucleotide sequence: TGCGCCAGCAGCTTGGGACTAGCGGGGGTCTACAAGCAGTTCTTC. The V and J genes are TRBV5-1 and TRBJ2-1, with 12 nucleotides matching TRBD2. Germline V gives CDR1 SGHRS, CDR2 YFSETQ. J was trimmed by 11 bases and V by 0 bases; bases with no gene match: 6. The CDR3 covers 15 residues.